This entry lists 13 T cell receptor beta chains sequenced from one sample in a study of T cell changes during pregnancy in multiple sclerosis. Produced via immunoSEQ multiplex PCR; TCRdb's table is partial and in-frame only. The data hold tens of thousands of clones, with 85% to 95% observed a single time. The sample consisted of CD4+ T cells from peripheral blood mononuclear cells, taken in the second trimester of pregnancy. Receptor source: a female donor with multiple sclerosis, enrolled in a pregnancy study.

The J gene is TRBJ1-2, the V gene TRBV5-6; 8 positions agree with TRBD1. Per the germline V gene, CDR1 is SGHDT and CDR2 is YYEEEE. Germline trimming cut 2 bases from V and 5 bases from J; bases unmatched to any gene: 8. The CDR3 has 15 amino acids. CDR3 protein: CASSFTGQGGYGYTF. The CDR3 nucleotides are TGTGCCAGCAGCTTCACCGGACAGGGAGGTTATGGCTACACCTTC.

The V gene is TRBV4-1, the J gene TRBJ1-1; 7 positions match TRBD1. Germline V lookup: CDR1 MGHRA, CDR2 YSYEKL. There are 18 residues in the CDR3. Germline trimming cut 4 bases from V and 4 bases from J; bases unmatched to any gene: 18. Here the CDR3 reads CASSPPDRRRHGVTEAFF. CDR3 nucleotide sequence: TGCGCCAGCAGCCCACCGGACAGGAGAAGGCATGGGGTCACTGAAGCTTTCTTT.

This CDR3 is CASSVASGTENLYGYTF. The CDR3, as DNA: TGTGCCAGCAGCGTAGCGTCCGGGACAGAGAACCTCTATGGCTACACCTTC. V is TRBV9 and J is TRBJ1-2; TRBD1 matches at 7 bases. Trimming cost V 0 bases and J 4 bases; bases outside gene matches: 12. This CDR3 is built from 17 residues. Germline V gene data show CDR1 as SGDLS and CDR2 as YYNGEE.

The chain couples TRBV11-2 to TRBJ2-1; D ambiguous. Germline lookup yields CDR1 SGHAT and CDR2 FQNNGV. The CDR3 has 11 residues. The ends were cut back, 5 bases at V and 7 bases at J, with 6 bases in the middle. In DNA, the CDR3 is TGTGCCAGCAGCCGAGAGAATGAGCAGTTCTTC. Translated: CASSRENEQFF.

The chain recombines TRBV10-3 with TRBJ2-1; TRBD2 matches at 7 bases. The CDR3 has 14 residues. Looked up from germline, CDR1 is ENHRY and CDR2 is SYGVKD. V was clipped by 7 bases and J by 4 bases; unmatched bases: 7. The CDR3 here is CAIKGLADYNEQFF. The CDR3 DNA sequence: TGTGCCATCAAAGGGCTAGCGGATTACAATGAGCAGTTCTTC.

V is TRBV7-6 and J is TRBJ2-3; weak D call: TRBD2 (5 bases). V dropped 1 base and J dropped 2 bases, with 10 bases sitting between them. This CDR3 comprises 15 residues. Germline V gene data show CDR1 as SGHVS and CDR2 as FNYEAQ. The CDR3 region is CASSLGSGPTDTQYF. CDR3 DNA: TGTGCCAGCAGCTTAGGGAGCGGACCCACAGATACGCAGTATTTT. The full variable domain, rest sourced from reference TRBV7-6 and TRBJ2-3, is GAGVSQSPRYKVTKRGQDVALRCDPISGHVSLYWYRQALGQGPEFLTYFNYEAQQDKSGLPNDRFSAERPEGSISTLTIQRTEQRDSAMYRCASSLGSGPTDTQYFGPGTRLTVL.

The chain employs TRBV5-1 and TRBJ1-5; 8 nucleotides line up with TRBD1. Looked up from germline, CDR1 is SGHRS and CDR2 is YFSETQ. J lost 5 bases, V lost 3 bases, and 7 bases had no gene match. The length of the CDR3 is 15 residues. CDR3 nucleotide sequence: TGCGCCAGCAGCTCTAGAGCAGGGGGCGATCAGCCCCAGCATTTT. Translating gives CASSSRAGGDQPQHF.

The chain has TRBV29-1 and TRBJ2-3, with D possibly TRBD2 on 5 matching bases. The CDR3 is made up of 13 amino acids. From germline, CDR1 is SQVTM and CDR2 ANQGSEA. Trimming shortened V by 2 bases and J by 4 bases, and 10 bases separated the two germline ends. CDR3 amino acids: CSVERLLPDTQYF. CDR3 coding DNA: TGCAGCGTTGAAAGACTACTTCCAGATACGCAGTATTTT.

The chain carries TRBV6-5 and TRBJ2-7; tentative D call: TRBD2 (6 bases). This CDR3 contains 13 residues. Germline V gene lookup returns CDR1 MNHEY and CDR2 SVGAGI. The V end was cut by 2 bases, the J end by 3 bases, with 8 bases between. The DNA of the CDR3 is TGTGCCAGCAGTTACGGGGGGAGCTACGAGCAGTACTTC. This gives the protein CASSYGGSYEQYF.

The chain links TRBV18 to TRBJ1-2; D may be TRBD1 (5 bases). The germline V and J ends were trimmed by 2 bases and 2 bases, with 12 bases remaining between them. The CDR3 spans 15 residues. The V gene's germline CDR1 is KGHSH and CDR2 LQKENI. The DNA of the CDR3 is TGTGCCAGCTCACCAGCAAGACAGCCGAACTATGGCTACACCTTC. Protein sequence: CASSPARQPNYGYTF.

The V gene is TRBV7-2, the J gene TRBJ2-1; 9 bases are a match to TRBD1. CDR3 length: 16 residues. Trimming removed 5 bases from V and 7 bases from J; junction bases left unmatched: 12. Germline assignment: CDR1 SGHTA and CDR2 FQGNSA. CDR3 amino acids: CASSQWRTGEGNEQFF. The CDR3 nucleotides read TGTGCCAGCAGCCAGTGGAGGACAGGGGAAGGAAATGAGCAGTTCTTC.

This chain links TRBV6-5 with TRBJ1-5; the D is unclear. The germline V gene has CDR1 MNHEY and CDR2 SVGAGI. CDR3 length equals 12 residues. The ends were cut back, 0 bases at V and 7 bases at J, with 4 bases in the middle. CDR3 sequence: CASSYSTQPQHF. CDR3 nucleotides: TGTGCCAGCAGTTACTCGACACAGCCCCAGCATTTT.

The chain employs TRBV5-1 and TRBJ1-2, with TRBD1 as a possible D gene (5 bases). Trimming stripped 5 bases from V and 0 bases from J, with 14 bases between. The CDR3 covers 15 residues. CDR1 is SGHRS, CDR2 YFSETQ, per germline. CDR3 amino acids: CASRNPLRANYGYTF. The CDR3 nucleotides are TGCGCCAGCAGAAATCCCCTCAGGGCTAACTATGGCTACACCTTC.